These 29 T cell receptor beta chains came from one sample sequenced in a study of shared T cell receptors in the human thymus. Clones were sequenced by immunoSEQ multiplex PCR, and TCRdb holds only the in-frame ones, with some missing. Among some 640,000 clones listed, about 90% were seen once. This sample also appeared in a second study, on human thymus T cells.

Specimen: thymocytes. These receptors were collected from a boy in the first two years of life with a congenital heart defect.

The chain joins TRBV4-1 to TRBJ2-7; possibly TRBD2 for D (6 bases). This CDR3 spans 18 amino acids. Germline V lookup: CDR1 MGHRA, CDR2 YSYEKL. With 2 bases removed from V and 7 bases from J, the gap between germline ends came to 27 bases. The chain's CDR3 is CASSQPLYSGTPTLEQYF. The CDR3 DNA follows: TGCGCCAGCAGCCAACCCTTATACTCCGGGACTCCAACCCTGGAGCAGTACTTC.

This sequence joins TRBV28 and TRBJ1-4; D remains ambiguous. Per the germline V gene, CDR1 is MDHEN and CDR2 is SYDVKM. The CDR3 is 16 residues long. V shed 2 bases and J shed 0 bases, with 10 bases lying between them. CDR3 region: CASSLGDTSTNEKLFF. The CDR3 bases are TGTGCCAGCAGTTTAGGCGACACCTCAACTAATGAAAAACTGTTTTTT.

V is TRBV5-4 and J is TRBJ1-1; D remains ambiguous. This CDR3 contains 14 residues. Per the germline V gene, CDR1 is SGHNT and CDR2 is YYREEE (reference sequence). Trimming took off 4 bases at V and 4 bases at J, with 14 bases between the two ends. The CDR3 nucleotides are TGTGCCAGCAGCGCCCGGGTGCCCCGCACTGAAGCTTTCTTT. It is translated as CASSARVPRTEAFF.

The genes are TRBV11-2 and TRBJ1-1; D ambiguous. V lost 7 bases to trimming and J lost 1 base, with 10 bases between them. Germline V lookup: CDR1 SGHAT, CDR2 FQNNGV. This CDR3 has 13 amino acids. The CDR3 region has the DNA TGTGCCAGCACCCCAATTCCGAACACTGAAGCTTTCTTT. Translating gives CASTPIPNTEAFF.

This rearrangement joins TRBV18 to TRBJ2-7, with TRBD1 matching 7 bases. This CDR3 is 16 amino acids long. V shed 0 bases, J shed 1 base, and the junction held 6 bases outside the gene matches. Germline lookup yields CDR1 KGHSH and CDR2 LQKENI. The CDR3 DNA follows: TGTGCCAGCTCACCACCGGACAGGCCCCCTTCCTACGAGCAGTACTTC. It codes for CASSPPDRPPSYEQYF.

The J gene is TRBJ1-4, the V gene TRBV6-5, with 9 positions matching TRBD1. The CDR3 is 15 amino acids. Germline V gene lookup returns CDR1 MNHEY and CDR2 SVGAGI. V shed 6 bases and J 8 bases; nucleotides not matched to a gene: 10. The CDR3 protein is CASRHYTGGGEKLFF. Written as DNA, the CDR3 is TGTGCCAGCAGGCATTATACAGGGGGCGGAGAAAAACTGTTTTTT.

V and J are TRBV30 and TRBJ1-1; 7 bases agree with TRBD1. CDR3 length: 14 amino acids. J lost 2 bases, V lost 3 bases, and 6 bases had no gene match. Germline V gives CDR1 GTSNPN, CDR2 SVGIG (reference sequence). CDR3: CAWSADRVNTEAFF. CDR3 coding DNA: TGTGCCTGGAGCGCCGACAGGGTCAACACTGAAGCTTTCTTT.

V is TRBV7-6 and J is TRBJ2-3; 9 bases fit TRBD2. The germline V gene has CDR1 SGHVS and CDR2 FNYEAQ. CDR3 size: 20 residues. The V gene end was trimmed by 5 bases and the J gene end by 6 bases; junction bases not matched to a gene: 24. The CDR3 reads CASSPLYNGLAGTLWDTQYF. In DNA form, the CDR3 reads TGTGCCAGCAGCCCGCTCTATAATGGCCTAGCGGGGACATTATGGGATACGCAGTATTTT.

This chain links TRBV2 with TRBJ1-3, with 7 bases aligning to TRBD1. The CDR3 spans 18 residues. Germline values: CDR1 SNHLY, CDR2 FYNNEI. V lost 0 bases to trimming and J lost 0 bases; unmatched junction nucleotides: 8. The CDR3, as DNA: TGTGCCAGCAGTGAAGCAAGGACAGGCGTCACCTCTGGAAACACCATATATTTT. Its translation is CASSEARTGVTSGNTIYF.

This chain links TRBV5-6 with TRBJ2-3, with 7 bases aligning to TRBD2. Germline V gene sequence: CDR1 SGHDT, CDR2 YYEEEE. J was trimmed by 5 bases and V by 0 bases; bases with no gene match: 6. This CDR3 comprises 15 residues. The CDR3 nucleotides are TGTGCCAGCAGCTTGGAGGCGGGGGTGGGAGATACGCAGTATTTT. This sequence encodes CASSLEAGVGDTQYF.

This chain connects TRBV30 to TRBJ1-6, with 9 bases matching TRBD1. J was trimmed by 7 bases and V by 2 bases; bases with no gene match: 9. The germline gives CDR1 GTSNPN, CDR2 SVGIG (reference sequence). The CDR3 is 16 residues long. The DNA of the CDR3 is TGTGCCTGGAGTACCTTGGGACAGGGAGAAAATTCACCCCTCCACTTT. This translates into CAWSTLGQGENSPLHF.

V usage is TRBV28 and J usage is TRBJ1-5, with 9 bases aligning to TRBD1. The CDR3 has 18 amino acids. The germline CDR1 and CDR2 sequences are MDHEN and SYDVKM. The ends lost 3 bases at V and 6 bases at J; junction bases unmatched: 15. The CDR3 region is CASSFEGPRGQGFQPQHF. The CDR3 bases are TGTGCCAGCAGTTTTGAAGGGCCGCGGGGACAGGGCTTTCAGCCCCAGCATTTT.

V usage is TRBV28 and J usage is TRBJ2-7, with 10 bases lining up with TRBD2. V trimming: 2 bases; J trimming: 0 bases; junction bases outside the gene matches: 7. CDR1 is MDHEN, CDR2 SYDVKM, per germline. The CDR3 is 17 residues long. This chain's CDR3 is CASSLASGSRDSYEQYF. CDR3 coding DNA: TGTGCCAGCAGTTTAGCTAGCGGGAGTAGGGACTCCTACGAGCAGTACTTC.

The chain is built from TRBV6-1 and TRBJ1-2; tentatively, D is TRBD1 (5 bases). CDR3 length: 14 amino acids. The V gene's germline CDR1 is MNHNS and CDR2 SASEGT. Trimming pared 4 bases from V and 2 bases from J, leaving 11 bases between. The CDR3 DNA reads TGTGCCAGCAGTGCGTTGGGACTGAACTATGGCTACACCTTC. Its protein is CASSALGLNYGYTF.

The chain links TRBV18 to TRBJ1-2; TRBD1 is a possible D gene (6 bases). From germline, CDR1 is KGHSH and CDR2 LQKENI. V lost 3 bases and J 4 bases, leaving 18 bases between the germline ends. This CDR3 contains 16 residues. The CDR3 sequence: CASSPPSRDTVYGYTF. CDR3 bases: TGTGCCAGCTCACCGCCGTCCCGGGACACGGTCTATGGCTACACCTTC.

The chain recombines TRBV18 with TRBJ2-2; possible D gene TRBD1, 6 bases. Germline V gene data show CDR1 as KGHSH and CDR2 as LQKENI. V lost 3 bases to trimming and J lost 6 bases, with 17 bases between them. This CDR3 is 16 amino acids long. The CDR3 DNA is TGTGCCAGCTCACCGCCGGGACAATTTGCCCCCGGGGAGCTGTTTTTT. This gives the protein CASSPPGQFAPGELFF.

V and J are TRBV7-8 and TRBJ1-6; 7 nucleotides match TRBD1. The trim removed 2 bases at V and 5 bases at J, leaving 3 bases unmatched. CDR3 size: 15 residues. CDR1 and CDR2 from the germline V gene are SGHVS and FQNEAQ. CDR3 bases: TGTGCCAGCAGCTTACAGGGGGATAATAATTCACCCCTCCACTTT. Translation gives CASSLQGDNNSPLHF.

The genes are TRBV4-3 and TRBJ1-4; D might be TRBD1 (6 bases). Germline V gene sequence: CDR1 LGHNA, CDR2 YSLEER. This CDR3 contains 17 residues. Trimming left V 0 bases short and J 10 bases short, with 21 bases between. CDR3 sequence reads: CASSQDWGPVGYGKLFF. The CDR3 DNA follows: TGCGCCAGCAGCCAAGATTGGGGGCCGGTCGGATATGGAAAACTGTTTTTT.

The chain is built from TRBV10-1 and TRBJ2-2; a weak D match, TRBD1 (5 bases). Germline CDR1 WNHNN, CDR2 SYGVQD (reference sequence). The CDR3 is made up of 14 amino acids. V lost 6 bases and J lost 2, with 10 bases in between. CDR3 nucleotide sequence: TGCGCCAGCAGAGCAGGGCTTAACACCGGGGAGCTGTTTTTT. This sequence encodes CASRAGLNTGELFF.

J is TRBJ2-2 and V is TRBV4-3, with 11 nucleotides matching TRBD2. J gave up 8 bases and V 0 bases, and 17 bases lay outside the gene matches. CDR1 and CDR2 from the germline V gene are LGHNA and YSLEER. CDR3 size: 20 residues. CDR3 in amino acids: CASSQEGVAELAGEGGELFF. Here the CDR3 DNA reads TGCGCCAGCAGCCAAGAAGGAGTAGCAGAACTAGCGGGAGAGGGGGGGGAGCTGTTTTTT.

This chain connects TRBV27 to TRBJ2-6; 9 nucleotides line up with TRBD1. With 4 bases clipped from V and 0 bases from J, the junction kept 4 bases outside the gene matches. There are 17 residues in the CDR3. Germline loops: CDR1 MNHEY, CDR2 SMNVEV (reference sequence). The CDR3 nucleotides are TGTGCCAGCAGTTCATGGACAGGGGCCTCTGGGGCCAACGTCCTGACTTTC. Its translation: CASSSWTGASGANVLTF.

This clone was seen a handful of times. The chain recombines TRBV5-4 with TRBJ1-1, with unresolved D. The CDR3 totals 16 residues. Trimming shortened V by 4 bases and J by 0 bases, and 16 bases separated the two germline ends. Germline CDR1 is SGHNT and CDR2 is YYREEE (reference sequence). CDR3 amino acids: CASSRIIAPMNTEAFF. The CDR3 DNA follows: TGTGCCAGCAGCCGAATCATAGCCCCTATGAACACTGAAGCTTTCTTT.

The chain joins TRBV28 to TRBJ2-5, with 8 bases aligning to TRBD2. The CDR3 runs to 15 residues. From germline, CDR1 is MDHEN and CDR2 SYDVKM. V was clipped by 5 bases and J by 6 bases; unmatched bases: 11. CDR3 sequence: CASSHGTRPPQTQYF. As DNA, the CDR3 is TGTGCCAGCAGTCACGGGACTAGACCCCCCCAGACCCAGTACTTC.

The chain joins TRBV2 to TRBJ1-4; possibly TRBD1 for D (6 bases). Germline values: CDR1 SNHLY, CDR2 FYNNEI. The CDR3 is 13 residues long. V was clipped by 8 bases and J by 8 bases, with 15 bases between them. CDR3: CASDLWGREKLFF. Here the CDR3 DNA reads TGTGCCAGCGACCTCTGGGGGCGCGAAAAACTGTTTTTT.

This clone was counted a single time. V and J are TRBV12-5 and TRBJ2-5, with D tentatively TRBD2 (6 bases). With 3 bases removed from V and 2 bases from J, the gap between germline ends came to 16 bases. CDR1 and CDR2 (germline): LGHNT, FRNRAP. This CDR3 has 16 residues. CDR3 loop: CASGFGRQGLQETQYF. The CDR3 nucleotides read TGTGCTAGTGGTTTCGGACGGCAGGGACTTCAAGAGACCCAGTACTTC.

The chain combines TRBV7-2 with TRBJ1-1; the match to TRBD1 covers 7 bases. Germline CDR1 is SGHTA and CDR2 is FQGNSA. V was clipped by 5 bases and J by 0 bases; unmatched bases: 9. The CDR3 contains 16 residues. The CDR3 DNA sequence: TGTGCCAGCAGCAAGAACAGGGGCCTCTTGAACACTGAAGCTTTCTTT. Protein product: CASSKNRGLLNTEAFF.

Here the CDR3 DNA reads TGTGCCAGCAGCAAAGGTTTGGGGGAACAGGGGGCTAATGAAAAACTGTTTTTT. Translated: CASSKGLGEQGANEKLFF. The chain has TRBV21-1 and TRBJ1-4; TRBD1 is the table's D call and was not checked against the DNA. TRBV21-1 is an annotated pseudogene. The CDR3 covers 18 residues.

In DNA, the CDR3 is TGCAGTGCTAGAGTGGAGTTTGAAGCTTTCTTT. Translating gives CSARVEFEAFF. The genes are TRBV20-1 and TRBJ1-1; D is unresolved. CDR1 is DFQATT and CDR2 is SNEGSKA in the germline V gene (reference sequence). This CDR3 is 11 amino acids long. With 1 base removed from V and 7 bases from J, the gap between germline ends came to 7 bases.

Concerning this clone itself: The identical CDR3 is also encoded by other nucleotide sequences in the sample. The chain joins TRBV5-6 to TRBJ2-5; 7 bases fit TRBD1. CDR1 and CDR2 (germline): SGHDT, YYEEEE. There are 15 residues in the CDR3. V trimming: 6 bases; J trimming: 3 bases; junction bases outside the gene matches: 11. In DNA form, the CDR3 reads TGTGCCAGCATCGCGACCCAGGGGGAGAAAGAGACCCAGTACTTC. Protein product: CASIATQGEKETQYF.